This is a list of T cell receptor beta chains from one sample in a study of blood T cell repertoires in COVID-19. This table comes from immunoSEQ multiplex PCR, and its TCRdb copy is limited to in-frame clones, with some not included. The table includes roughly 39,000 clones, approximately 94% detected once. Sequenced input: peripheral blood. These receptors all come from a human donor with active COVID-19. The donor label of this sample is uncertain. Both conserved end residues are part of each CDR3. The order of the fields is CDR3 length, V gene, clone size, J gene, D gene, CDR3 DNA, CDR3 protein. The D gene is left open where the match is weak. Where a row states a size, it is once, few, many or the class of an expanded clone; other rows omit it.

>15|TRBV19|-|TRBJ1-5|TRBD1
TGTGCCAGTGGGAGATCGGGACAGGGAGGTCAGCCCCAGCATTTT
CASGRSGQGGQPQHF
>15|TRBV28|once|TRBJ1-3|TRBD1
TGTGCCAGCAGTTTAAACAGGGGGCGAAAAAACACCATATATTTT
CASSLNRGRKNTIYF
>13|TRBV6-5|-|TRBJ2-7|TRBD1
TGTGCCAGTCAGACAGGGATCGCCTACGAGCAGTACTTC
CASQTGIAYEQYF
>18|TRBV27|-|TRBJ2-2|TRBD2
TGTGCCAGCAGTCGCCGGACTAGCGGGGGGACCTACACCGGGGAGCTGTTTTTT
CASSRRTSGGTYTGELFF
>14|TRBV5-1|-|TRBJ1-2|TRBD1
TGCGCCAGCAGCCCTGGACAGGGGGCGTCTGGCTACACCTTC
CASSPGQGASGYTF
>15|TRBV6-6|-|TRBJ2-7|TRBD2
TGTGCCAGCAGTTACTCGGGAGGGACCTCCTACGAGCAGTACTTC
CASSYSGGTSYEQYF
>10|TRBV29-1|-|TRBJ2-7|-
TGCAGCGTTCTAACCTACGAGCAGTACTTC
CSVLTYEQYF
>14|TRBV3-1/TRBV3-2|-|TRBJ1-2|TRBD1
TGTGCCAGCAGTCCGCGGACAGGGAACTATGGCTACACCTTC
CASSPRTGNYGYTF
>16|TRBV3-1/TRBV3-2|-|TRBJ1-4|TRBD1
TGTGCCAGCAGCCGCCGACAGGGGACAACTAATGAAAAACTGTTTTTT
CASSRRQGTTNEKLFF
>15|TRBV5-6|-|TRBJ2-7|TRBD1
TGTGCCAGCAGCTTGGGACAGGGGTGGACTAACGAGCAGTACTTC
CASSLGQGWTNEQYF
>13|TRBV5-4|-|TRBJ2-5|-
TGTGCCAGCAGCCCCGGGTCCCAAGAGACCCAGTACTTC
CASSPGSQETQYF
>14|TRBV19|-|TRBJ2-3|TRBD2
TGTGCCAGTACTCTAGCGGGTGAGACAGATACGCAGTATTTT
CASTLAGETDTQYF
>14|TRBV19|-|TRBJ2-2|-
TGTGCCAGTAGTCTGCCCCCGCTCGGGGGGGAGCTGTTTTTT
CASSLPPLGGELFF
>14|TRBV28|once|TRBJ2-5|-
TGTGCCAGCAGGCAGGGTGGGACAAAAGAGACCCAGTACTTC
CASRQGGTKETQYF
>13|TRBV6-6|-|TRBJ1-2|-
TGTGCCAGCAGTCCCCTCGGCGGGGATGGCTACACCTTC
CASSPLGGDGYTF
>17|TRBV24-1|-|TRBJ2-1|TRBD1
TGTGCCACCAGTGACCCTAGGGGACAGGGAAGAAACAATGAGCAGTTCTTC
CATSDPRGQGRNNEQFF
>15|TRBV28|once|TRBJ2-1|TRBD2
TGTGCCAGCAGTGGGACTAGCGGGACTTTGGATGAGCAGTTCTTC
CASSGTSGTLDEQFF
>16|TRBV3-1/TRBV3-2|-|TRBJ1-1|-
TGTGCCAGCAGCCAACCCGGGTATCGGGGAGACACTGAAGCTTTCTTT
CASSQPGYRGDTEAFF
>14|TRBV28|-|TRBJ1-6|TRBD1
TGTGCCAGCAGGGGACAGGGGGATTATTCACCCCTCCACTTT
CASRGQGDYSPLHF
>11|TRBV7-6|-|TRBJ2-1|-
TGTGCCAGCAGTCCGGGGGACCTACAGTTCTTC
CASSPGDLQFF
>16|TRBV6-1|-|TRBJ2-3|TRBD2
TGTGCCAGCAGTGAAGTAACGGGGGGGCTCACGGATACGCAGTATTTT
CASSEVTGGLTDTQYF
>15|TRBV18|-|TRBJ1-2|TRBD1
TGTGCCAGCTCACCACCATCACAGGGGGCCTGGGGCTACACCTTC
CASSPPSQGAWGYTF
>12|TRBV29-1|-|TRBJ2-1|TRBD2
TGCAGCGTTGACCACCGGACTAGCGAGGTGTTCTTC
CSVDHRTSEVFF
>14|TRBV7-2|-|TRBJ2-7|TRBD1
TGTGCCAGCAGCTTCCGGGACAGGGGTTACGAGCAGTACTTC
CASSFRDRGYEQYF
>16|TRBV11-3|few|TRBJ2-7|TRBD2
TGTGCCAGCAGCTTCCGGACTAGCGGGGCTCACTACGAGCAGTACTTC
CASSFRTSGAHYEQYF
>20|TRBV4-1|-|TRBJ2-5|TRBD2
TGCGCCAGCAGCCAGCTCCCTTCCCCCCGTAGCGGGGGCCTCCAAGAGACCCAGTACTTC
CASSQLPSPRSGGLQETQYF
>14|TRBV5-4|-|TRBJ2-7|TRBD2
TGTGCCAGCAGCCCCCGGGAGGGGGGCAGCGAGCAGTACTTC
CASSPREGGSEQYF
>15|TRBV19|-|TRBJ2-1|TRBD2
TGTGCCACTAATCCCCTAGCGGGGGGGTACAATGAGCAGTTCTTC
CATNPLAGGYNEQFF
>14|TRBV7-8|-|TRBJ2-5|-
TGTGCCAGCAGCTTAAAGATAGCCGCAGAGACCCAGTACTTC
CASSLKIAAETQYF
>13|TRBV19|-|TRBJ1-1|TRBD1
TGTGCCAGTAGTACTCGAGACAGGGCTAGGGCTTTCTTT
CASSTRDRARAFF
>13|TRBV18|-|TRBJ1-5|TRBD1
TGTGCCAGCTCACAGACAGGGGATCAGCCCCAGCATTTT
CASSQTGDQPQHF
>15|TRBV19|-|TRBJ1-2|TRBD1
TGTGCCAGTAGTATGCTCCGACAGGGCCGGTATGGCTACACCTTC
CASSMLRQGRYGYTF
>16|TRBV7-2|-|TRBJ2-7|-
TGTGCCAGCAGCCCCTCGAGCGCTCGGGGGTTCCACGAGCAGTACTTC
CASSPSSARGFHEQYF
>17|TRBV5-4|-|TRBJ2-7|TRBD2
TGTGCCAGCAGCTTGCCTAGCGGGGGGGGGAGCTCCTACGAGCAGTACTTC
CASSLPSGGGSSYEQYF
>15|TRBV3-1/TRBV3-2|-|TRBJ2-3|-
TGTGCCAGCAGCCAAGGGTGGCTAGCCACAGATACGCAGTATTTT
CASSQGWLATDTQYF
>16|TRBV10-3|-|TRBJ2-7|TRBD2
TGTGCCATCAGTGGACTAGCGGGGGGCACCACCTACGAGCAGTACTTC
CAISGLAGGTTYEQYF
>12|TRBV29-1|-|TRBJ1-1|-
TGCAGCGTTGTGTATGGGGGGAGTGAAGCTTTCTTT
CSVVYGGSEAFF